Listed here are 2 T cell receptor beta chains from one sample, sequenced in a study of blood T cells in healthy people across ages. A second about 7 to 12 cycle PCR used barcoded and J-beta primers. One entry per CDR3 protein, called by TCRdb with MiXCR from the 5' RACE reads. The repertoire consists of 710,000 or so distinct CDR3 sequences, with approximately 21% occurring once and the leading ten covering about 20%. The sequenced sample consisted of blood. Every receptor here comes from a man aged 65-85 years in good health.

The V call is TRBV20-1, the J call TRBJ2-3; D is tentatively TRBD1 or TRBD2 (5 bases each). Germline V lookup: CDR1 DFQATT, CDR2 SNEGSKA (reference sequence). V was cut by 8 bases and J by 6 bases, with 9 bases left in between. The CDR3 sequence is 10 residues long. CDR3 in amino acids: CSPWGDTQYF. The CDR3 DNA reads as TGCAGTCCTTGGGGGGATACGCAGTATTTT.

The sample holds a few counts of this clonotype. The V call is TRBV2, the J call TRBJ2-7; 8 bases are a match to TRBD1. The CDR3 is made up of 15 amino acids. J gave up 0 bases and V 6 bases, and 7 bases lay outside the gene matches. Germline V lookup: CDR1 SNHLY, CDR2 FYNNEI. The CDR3 loop is CASSPGTGFSYEQYF. CDR3 sequence (DNA): TGTGCCAGCAGCCCCGGGACAGGCTTCTCCTACGAGCAGTACTTC.